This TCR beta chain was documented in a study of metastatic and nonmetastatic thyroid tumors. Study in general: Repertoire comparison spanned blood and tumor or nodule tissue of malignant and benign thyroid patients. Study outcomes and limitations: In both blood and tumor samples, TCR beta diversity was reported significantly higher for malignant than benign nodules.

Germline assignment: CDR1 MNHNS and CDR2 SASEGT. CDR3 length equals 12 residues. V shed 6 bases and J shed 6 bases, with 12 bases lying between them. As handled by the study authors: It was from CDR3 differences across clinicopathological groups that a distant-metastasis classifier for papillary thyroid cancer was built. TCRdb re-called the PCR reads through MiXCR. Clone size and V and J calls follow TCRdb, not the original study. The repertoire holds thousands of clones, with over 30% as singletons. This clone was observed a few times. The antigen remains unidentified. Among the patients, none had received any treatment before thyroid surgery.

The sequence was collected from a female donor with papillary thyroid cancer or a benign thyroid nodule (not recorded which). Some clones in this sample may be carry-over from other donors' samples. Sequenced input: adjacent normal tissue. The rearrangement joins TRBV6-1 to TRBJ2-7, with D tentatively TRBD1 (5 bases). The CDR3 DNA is TGTGCCAGCAGGTTGACAGTCTTCGAGCAGTACTTC. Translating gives CASRLTVFEQYF.